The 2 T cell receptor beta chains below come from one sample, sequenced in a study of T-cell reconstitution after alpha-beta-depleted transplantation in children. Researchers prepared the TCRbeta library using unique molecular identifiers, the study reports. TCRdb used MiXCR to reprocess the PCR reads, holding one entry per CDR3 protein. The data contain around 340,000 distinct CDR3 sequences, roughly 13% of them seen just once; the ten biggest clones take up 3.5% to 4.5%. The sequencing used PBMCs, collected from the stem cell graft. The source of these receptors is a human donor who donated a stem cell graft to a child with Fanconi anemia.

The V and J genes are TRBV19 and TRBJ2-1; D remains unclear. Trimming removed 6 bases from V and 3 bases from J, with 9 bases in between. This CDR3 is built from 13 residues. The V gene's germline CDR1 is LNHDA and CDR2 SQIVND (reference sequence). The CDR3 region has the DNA TGTGCCAGTAGCGGAGAATTCTACAATGAGCAGTTCTTC. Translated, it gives CASSGEFYNEQFF.

CDR3 region: CASRQSSYEQYF. The CDR3 nucleotides are TGTGCCAGCAGGCAATCCTCCTACGAGCAGTACTTC. The J gene is TRBJ2-7, the V gene TRBV6-2 or TRBV6-3; D is ambiguous. CDR1 is MNHEY, CDR2 SVGEGT, per germline. The V gene lost 6 bases and the J gene lost 0 bases, with 6 bases spanning the gap. This CDR3 comprises 12 residues.